This T cell receptor beta chain was captured by sequencing in a study of blood T cell repertoires in COVID-19. Whole-study context: Nucleic acid was either cDNA or gDNA, and it came from T cells, B-cell-depleted T cells, or PBMCs.

Trimming cost V 1 base and J 7 bases, with 10 bases left between them. CDR1 and CDR2 from the germline V gene are SGHAT and FQNNGV. This CDR3 spans 13 amino acids. TCRdb keeps only in-frame clones here, not all; method: immunoSEQ multiplex PCR. The sample contains more than 100,000 clones, roughly 84% of which appear only once. V gene TRBV11-2 combines with J gene TRBJ1-1, with no clear D. The source material was peripheral blood. This clonotype was obtained from a human donor in a cohort sampled during active COVID-19. The CDR3 sequence is CASSLAGFGEAFF. As DNA, the CDR3 is TGTGCCAGCAGCTTAGCGGGATTCGGTGAAGCTTTCTTT.